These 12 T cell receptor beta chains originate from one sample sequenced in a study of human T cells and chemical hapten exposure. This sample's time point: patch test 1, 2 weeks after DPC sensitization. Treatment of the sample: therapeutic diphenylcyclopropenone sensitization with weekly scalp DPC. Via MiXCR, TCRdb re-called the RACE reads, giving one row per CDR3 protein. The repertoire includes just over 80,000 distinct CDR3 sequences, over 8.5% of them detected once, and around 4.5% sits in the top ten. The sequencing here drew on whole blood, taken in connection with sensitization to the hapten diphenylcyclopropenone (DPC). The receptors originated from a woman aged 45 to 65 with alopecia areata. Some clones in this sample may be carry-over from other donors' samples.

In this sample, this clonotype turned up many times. The DNA for the CDR3 is TGTGCCAGCAGCCAAGGTGGGGTACCCCCAGATACGCAGTATTTT. As protein: CASSQGGVPPDTQYF. The chain has TRBV14 and TRBJ2-3; D gene ambiguous. Trimming pared 1 base from V and 4 bases from J, leaving 12 bases between. Per germline, CDR1 SGHDN and CDR2 FVKESK. This CDR3 has 15 amino acids.

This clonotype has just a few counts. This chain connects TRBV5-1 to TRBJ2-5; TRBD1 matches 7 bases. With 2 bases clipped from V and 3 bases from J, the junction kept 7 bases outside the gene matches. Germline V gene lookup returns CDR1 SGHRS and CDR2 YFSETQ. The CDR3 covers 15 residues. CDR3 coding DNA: TGCGCCAGCAGCTTCCGGGACAGAGAGAAAGAGACCCAGTACTTC. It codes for CASSFRDREKETQYF.

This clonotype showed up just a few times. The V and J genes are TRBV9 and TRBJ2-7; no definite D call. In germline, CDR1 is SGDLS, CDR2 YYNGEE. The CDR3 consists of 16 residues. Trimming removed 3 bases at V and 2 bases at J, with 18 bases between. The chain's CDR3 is CASSADRLSHAYEQYF. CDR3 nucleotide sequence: TGTGCCAGCAGCGCCGACCGGCTATCCCACGCCTACGAGCAGTACTTC.

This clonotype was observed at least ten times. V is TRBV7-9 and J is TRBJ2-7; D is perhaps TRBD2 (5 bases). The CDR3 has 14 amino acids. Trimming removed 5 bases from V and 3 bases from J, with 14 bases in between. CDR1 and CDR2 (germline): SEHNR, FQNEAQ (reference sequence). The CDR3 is CASSPGPSGYEQYF. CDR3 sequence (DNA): TGTGCCAGCAGCCCCGGTCCCAGCGGCTACGAGCAGTACTTC.

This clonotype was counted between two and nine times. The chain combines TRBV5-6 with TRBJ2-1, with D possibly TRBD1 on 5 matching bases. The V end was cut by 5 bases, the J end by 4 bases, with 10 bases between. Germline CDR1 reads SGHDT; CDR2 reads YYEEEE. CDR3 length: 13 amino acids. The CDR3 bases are TGTGCCAGCAGTCGCCCAGGGTACAATGAGCAGTTCTTC. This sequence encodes CASSRPGYNEQFF.

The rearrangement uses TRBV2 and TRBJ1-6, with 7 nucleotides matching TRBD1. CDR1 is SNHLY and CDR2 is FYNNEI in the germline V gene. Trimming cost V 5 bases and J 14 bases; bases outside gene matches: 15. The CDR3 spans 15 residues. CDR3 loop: CASSSPGQIIHSLHF. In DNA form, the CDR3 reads TGTGCCAGCAGTTCACCGGGACAGATAATTCATTCCCTCCACTTT.

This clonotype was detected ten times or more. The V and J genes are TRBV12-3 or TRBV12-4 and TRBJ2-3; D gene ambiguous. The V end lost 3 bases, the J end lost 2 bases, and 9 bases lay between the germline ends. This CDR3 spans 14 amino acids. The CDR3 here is CASSFAAPTDTQYF. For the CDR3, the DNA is TGTGCCAGCAGTTTTGCTGCGCCCACAGATACGCAGTATTTT.

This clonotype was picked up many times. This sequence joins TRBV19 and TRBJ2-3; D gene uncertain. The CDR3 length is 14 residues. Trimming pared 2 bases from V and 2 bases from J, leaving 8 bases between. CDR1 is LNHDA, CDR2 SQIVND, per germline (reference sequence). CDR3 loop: CASSIQQSTDTQYF. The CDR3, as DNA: TGTGCCAGTAGTATACAACAGTCCACAGATACGCAGTATTTT.

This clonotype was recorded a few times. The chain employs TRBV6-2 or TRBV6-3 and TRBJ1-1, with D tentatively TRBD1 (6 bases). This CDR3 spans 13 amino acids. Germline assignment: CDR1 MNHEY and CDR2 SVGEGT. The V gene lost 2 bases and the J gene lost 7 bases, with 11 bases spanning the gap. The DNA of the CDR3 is TGTGCCAGCAGTTACAAAGGGACATTTGAAGCTTTCTTT. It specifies CASSYKGTFEAFF.

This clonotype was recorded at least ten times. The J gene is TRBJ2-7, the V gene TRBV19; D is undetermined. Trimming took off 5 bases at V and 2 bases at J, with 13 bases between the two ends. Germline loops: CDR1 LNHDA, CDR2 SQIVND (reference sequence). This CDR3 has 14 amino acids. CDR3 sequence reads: CASSLSAAAYEQYF. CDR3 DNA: TGTGCCAGTAGTCTTTCGGCCGCAGCCTACGAGCAGTACTTC.

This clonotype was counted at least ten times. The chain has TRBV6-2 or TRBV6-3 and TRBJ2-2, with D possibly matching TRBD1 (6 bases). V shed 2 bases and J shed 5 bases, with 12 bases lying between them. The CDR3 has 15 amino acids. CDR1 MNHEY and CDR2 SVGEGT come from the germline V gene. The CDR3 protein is CASSYPPRGTGELFF. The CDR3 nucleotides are TGTGCCAGCAGTTACCCCCCCAGGGGAACCGGGGAGCTGTTTTTT.

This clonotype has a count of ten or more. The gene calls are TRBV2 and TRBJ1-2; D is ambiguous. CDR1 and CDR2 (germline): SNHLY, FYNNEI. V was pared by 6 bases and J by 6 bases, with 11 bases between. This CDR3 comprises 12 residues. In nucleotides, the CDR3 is TGTGCCAGCAGCGACAACCTCAATGGCTACACCTTC. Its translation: CASSDNLNGYTF. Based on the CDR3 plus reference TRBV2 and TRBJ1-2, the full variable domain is EPEVTQTPSHQVTQMGQEVILRCVPISNHLYFYWYRQILGQKVEFLVSFYNNEISEKSEIFDDQFSVERPDGSNFTLKIRSTKLEDSAMYFCASSDNLNGYTFGSGTRLTVV.